The 7 T cell receptor beta chains given below trace back to one sample, sequenced in a study of T cell changes during pregnancy in multiple sclerosis. Measured with immunoSEQ multiplex PCR; TCRdb has only the in-frame clones, and not every one. The sample comprises approximately 100,000 clones, 80% to 95% of which are singletons, and about 3.2% rests with the top ten. Specimen: peripheral blood, collected after pregnancy. The receptors were sampled from a female donor with multiple sclerosis, enrolled in a pregnancy study.

The CDR3 sequence is CASSLAGQNTEAFF. The CDR3 DNA follows: TGCGCCAGCAGCTTGGCGGGACAAAACACTGAAGCTTTCTTT. The chain links TRBV5-1 to TRBJ1-1, with a possible D match to TRBD1 (6 bases). The germline gives CDR1 SGHRS, CDR2 YFSETQ. Trimming left V 0 bases short and J 2 bases short, with 8 bases between. CDR3 length: 14 amino acids.

J is TRBJ1-3 and V is TRBV6-6; a weak D match, TRBD1 (5 bases). Germline CDR1 is MNHNY and CDR2 is SVGAGI (reference sequence). Trimming removed 1 base at V and 4 bases at J, with 11 bases between. The CDR3 is made up of 15 amino acids. This CDR3 reads CASSYWGESGNTIYF. The CDR3 DNA follows: TGTGCCAGCAGTTACTGGGGCGAATCCGGAAACACCATATATTTT.

The chain employs TRBV5-6 and TRBJ2-5, with D tentatively TRBD2 (6 bases). Per germline, CDR1 SGHDT and CDR2 YYEEEE. V was pared by 5 bases and J by 1 base, with 9 bases between. There are 13 residues in the CDR3. The chain's CDR3 is CASRRGLQETQYF. As DNA, the CDR3 is TGTGCCAGCAGACGGGGACTCCAAGAGACCCAGTACTTC. Full variable domain (rest looked up from reference TRBV5-6 and TRBJ2-5): DAGVTQSPTHLIKTRGQQVTLRCSPKSGHDTVSWYQQALGQGPQFIFQYYEEEERQRGNFPDRFSGHQFPNYSSELNVNALLLGDSALYLCASRRGLQETQYFGPGTRLLVL.

As DNA, the CDR3 is TGTGCCAGCAGCCCTCGGTGGGGGGGCCAAAACATTCAGTACTTC. This codes for CASSPRWGGQNIQYF. V is TRBV9 and J is TRBJ2-4, with a tentative D call TRBD2 (7 bases). Germline CDR1 SGDLS, CDR2 YYNGEE. V dropped 4 bases and J dropped 5 bases, with 16 bases sitting between them. The CDR3 runs to 15 residues.

The rearrangement joins TRBV5-1 to TRBJ1-3, with D unclear. The CDR3 is made up of 15 amino acids. Germline CDR1 is SGHRS and CDR2 is YFSETQ. The V gene lost 2 bases and the J gene lost 4 bases, with 13 bases spanning the gap. DNA for the CDR3: TGCGCCAGCAGCTTCGGGTCCAGTGGGGGAAACACCATATATTTT. As protein: CASSFGSSGGNTIYF.

The chain carries TRBV5-1 and TRBJ2-5, with TRBD2 matching over 7 bases. The V and J ends lost 0 bases and 2 bases, in that order; junction bases with no gene match: 4. This CDR3 is built from 15 residues. Germline CDR1 and CDR2: SGHRS and YFSETQ. CDR3 sequence: CASSLGAGTQETQYF. The CDR3 DNA is TGCGCCAGCAGCTTGGGAGCGGGGACGCAAGAGACCCAGTACTTC. Looking up the rest from reference TRBV5-1 and TRBJ2-5 gives the full variable domain: KAGVTQTPRYLIKTRGQQVTLSCSPISGHRSVSWYQQTPGQGLQFLFEYFSETQRNKGNFPGRFSGRQFSNSRSEMNVSTLELGDSALYLCASSLGAGTQETQYFGPGTRLLVL.

This clone appeared a few times. This chain uses TRBV10-2 with TRBJ1-2; TRBD1 aligns across 10 bases. The CDR3 has 15 amino acids. Germline CDR1 is WSHSY and CDR2 is SAAADI. Trimming removed 6 bases from V and 8 bases from J; junction bases left unmatched: 12. CDR3 residues: CASSDPGQGTIGYTF. CDR3 sequence (DNA): TGCGCCAGCAGCGATCCGGGACAGGGGACGATCGGCTACACCTTC.